A selection of T cell receptor beta chains follows, all from one sample in a study of neurological immune-mediated disorders. Via MiXCR, TCRdb re-called the 5' RACE reads, giving one row per CDR3 protein. Counted here are 50,000 or so distinct CDR3 sequences, about 3.4% occurring once; the ten biggest clones make up approximately 6.6%. Sequencing was performed on PBMCs. These TCRs come from a woman aged 60-70 years with multiple sclerosis. Each CDR3 is given with its conserved first and last residue. Fields, in order: V gene, D gene, J gene, clone size, CDR3 protein, CDR3 DNA. A D gene is named only where the DNA matches it firmly. A row's size may be missing; if present it is once, few, many or a size class.

TRBV24-1	TRBD1	TRBJ2-6	many	CATSGRPGQVASGANVLTF	TGTGCCACGAGCGGACGCCCTGGACAGGTCGCCTCTGGGGCCAACGTCCTGACTTTC
TRBV5-1	TRBD1	TRBJ1-6	many	CASSSFTGDSPLHF	TGCGCCAGCAGCTCGTTTACAGGGGATTCACCCCTCCACTTT
TRBV5-1	TRBD1	TRBJ2-7	many	CASSLDRGRGYKQYF	TGCGCCAGCAGCTTGGACAGGGGTAGGGGATATAAGCAGTACTTC
TRBV5-1	.	TRBJ2-3	many	CASSLLGTTDTQYF	TGCGCCAGCAGCTTGTTGGGCACCACAGATACGCAGTATTTT
TRBV6-6	.	TRBJ1-5	many	CASSYSSRGEFSNQPQHF	TGTGCCAGCAGTTACTCGTCTCGGGGAGAGTTTAGCAATCAGCCCCAGCATTTT
TRBV12-3/TRBV12-4	.	TRBJ2-7	many	CASSFRTAPAEQYF	TGTGCCAGCAGTTTCCGAACGGCTCCGGCCGAGCAGTACTTC
TRBV5-1	TRBD2	TRBJ2-1	many	CASSLVPSGSLDEQFF	TGCGCCAGCAGCTTGGTTCCTAGCGGGAGTTTGGATGAGCAGTTCTTC
TRBV20-1	.	TRBJ1-6	many	CSAKVAARNSPLHF	TGCAGTGCTAAGGTTGCAGCCAGAAATTCACCCCTCCACTTT
TRBV6-2/TRBV6-3	.	TRBJ1-2	many	CASRPTGTGFRVDGYTF	TGTGCCAGCAGACCCACAGGGACCGGTTTCAGGGTCGATGGCTACACCTTC
TRBV9	.	TRBJ1-4	many	CASSVVGTPDEKLFF	TGTGCCAGCAGCGTAGTCGGGACTCCAGACGAAAAACTGTTTTTT
TRBV20-1	TRBD2	TRBJ2-7	many	CSASPAGLAGSRGDEQYF	TGCAGTGCTAGTCCAGCCGGACTAGCGGGGAGTCGGGGGGACGAGCAGTACTTC
TRBV12-3/TRBV12-4	.	TRBJ2-4	many	CASGLAKNIQYF	TGTGCCAGCGGACTAGCCAAAAACATTCAGTACTTC
TRBV5-1	TRBD2	TRBJ2-3	many	CASSLLGLAGGRTDTQYF	TGCGCCAGCAGCTTGCTCGGACTAGCGGGGGGACGCACAGATACGCAGTATTTT
TRBV5-6	.	TRBJ2-3	many	CASSLPGTDTQYF	TGTGCCAGCAGCTTGCCCGGCACAGATACGCAGTATTTT
TRBV9	TRBD1	TRBJ1-5	many	CASSGGGGTVNQPQHF	TGTGCCAGCAGCGGGGGGGGTGGGACAGTCAATCAGCCCCAGCATTTT
TRBV20-1	TRBD2	TRBJ2-1	many	CSARNRLAYTYNEQFF	TGCAGTGCTCGTAATCGACTAGCGTACACCTACAATGAGCAGTTCTTC
TRBV29-1	TRBD2	TRBJ2-1	many	CSVDGLAGLYNEQFF	TGCAGCGTTGATGGACTAGCGGGACTCTACAATGAGCAGTTCTTC
TRBV27	.	TRBJ2-1	many	CASSPGIVGDEQFF	TGTGCCAGCAGTCCCGGGATAGTGGGCGATGAGCAGTTCTTC
TRBV7-2	.	TRBJ1-4	many	CASSSRTAEKLFF	TGTGCCAGCAGCTCGCGGACAGCTGAAAAACTGTTTTTT
TRBV4-1	.	TRBJ1-3	many	CASSQDPRRSGNTIYF	TGCGCCAGCAGCCAAGACCCCAGACGCTCTGGAAACACCATATATTTT
TRBV15	.	TRBJ2-7	many	CATRYEEQYF	TGTGCCACCAGGTACGAGGAGCAGTACTTC
TRBV5-1	.	TRBJ1-2	many	CASSLSVNYGYTF	TGCGCCAGCAGCTTGTCAGTTAACTATGGCTACACCTTC
TRBV7-6	.	TRBJ2-7	many	CASSLAFGEQYF	TGTGCCAGCAGCTTAGCGTTCGGGGAGCAGTACTTC
TRBV5-1	.	TRBJ1-2	many	CASSLSPNYGYTF	TGCGCCAGCAGCTTGTCGCCGAACTATGGCTACACCTTC
TRBV20-1	TRBD1	TRBJ2-7	many	CSALSGQRRPYEQYF	TGCAGTGCCCTCTCGGGACAGAGGCGCCCCTACGAGCAGTACTTC
TRBV7-9	TRBD1	TRBJ2-7	.	CASSRGQTNYEQYF	TGTGCCAGTAGTAGGGGACAGACAAACTACGAGCAGTACTTC
TRBV28	.	TRBJ1-5	many	CASRTGHRNQPQHF	TGTGCCAGCAGGACGGGACACCGCAATCAGCCCCAGCATTTT
TRBV19	TRBD2	TRBJ2-1	many	CASSTAGGYNEQFF	TGTGCCAGTAGTACGGCGGGGGGCTACAATGAGCAGTTCTTC
TRBV20-1	.	TRBJ2-7	many	CSARTGPAPREQYF	TGCAGTGCTAGGACGGGGCCGGCCCCCCGGGAGCAGTACTTC
TRBV28	.	TRBJ1-3	many	CASRLPGGNTIYF	TGTGCCAGCAGACTGCCTGGGGGAAACACCATATATTTT
TRBV20-1	.	TRBJ2-1	many	CSARGAGNSYNEQFF	TGCAGTGCTAGAGGGGCGGGAAACTCCTACAATGAGCAGTTCTTC
TRBV20-1	.	TRBJ1-1	many	CSARDGPGARTEAFF	TGCAGTGCTAGAGACGGCCCGGGGGCTAGGACTGAAGCTTTCTTT
TRBV12-3/TRBV12-4	.	TRBJ2-3	many	CASSSGGGADTQYF	TGTGCCAGCAGTTCAGGCGGGGGCGCAGATACGCAGTATTTT
TRBV5-1	TRBD1	TRBJ1-4	many	CASSPDRASSEKLFF	TGCGCCAGCAGCCCTGACAGGGCGTCGAGTGAAAAACTGTTTTTT
TRBV12-3/TRBV12-4	.	TRBJ2-5	many	CASSPPGAGETQYF	TGTGCCAGCAGTCCGCCGGGGGCCGGGGAGACCCAGTACTTC
TRBV20-1	.	TRBJ1-5	many	CSARAGQTHQPQHF	TGCAGTGCTAGAGCCGGACAAACCCATCAGCCCCAGCATTTT
TRBV5-1	.	TRBJ1-2	many	CASSLGPNSGGYTF	TGCGCCAGCAGCTTGGGGCCAAACAGCGGTGGCTACACCTTC
TRBV5-1	.	TRBJ2-1	many	CASSFFTRSSYNEQFF	TGCGCCAGCAGCTTCTTCACACGGAGCTCCTACAATGAGCAGTTCTTC
TRBV20-1	.	TRBJ2-7	few	CSAYDPGASYEQYF	TGCAGTGCATATGATCCGGGGGCTTCCTACGAGCAGTACTTC
TRBV27	.	TRBJ1-5	many	CASSLRQEGQPQHF	TGTGCCAGCAGTCTACGACAGGAAGGACAGCCCCAGCATTTT
TRBV12-3/TRBV12-4	.	TRBJ1-1	many	CASSFGPEAFF	TGTGCCAGCAGTTTTGGCCCTGAAGCTTTCTTT
TRBV10-3	.	TRBJ1-4	many	CAISESTGANEKLFF	TGTGCCATCAGTGAGTCGACGGGGGCGAATGAAAAACTGTTTTTT
TRBV18	.	TRBJ1-1	few	CASSPWAGDWNTEAFF	TGTGCCAGCTCACCATGGGCAGGGGATTGGAACACTGAAGCTTTCTTT
TRBV6-5	.	TRBJ1-6	few	CASSYVGKDSTLNF	TGTGCCAGCAGTTACGTAGGGAAAGATTCAACCCTCAACTTT
TRBV10-3	TRBD1	TRBJ2-2	many	CAISESSGGYTGELFF	TGTGCCATCAGTGAGTCTTCAGGGGGCTACACCGGGGAGCTGTTTTTT
TRBV5-1	.	TRBJ1-1	many	CASSRGPRGTEAFF	TGCGCCAGCAGTCGGGGACCTCGGGGGACTGAAGCTTTCTTT
TRBV7-9	.	TRBJ1-2	many	CASSLYTGGYTF	TGTGCCAGCAGCTTGTATACAGGAGGCTACACCTTC
TRBV5-1	.	TRBJ2-3	many	CASSLTGPTDTQYF	TGCGCCAGCAGCTTGACGGGTCCCACAGATACGCAGTATTTT
TRBV20-1	.	TRBJ2-7	.	CSAAPGFGGAYEQYF	TGCAGTGCCGCTCCGGGTTTTGGAGGGGCCTACGAGCAGTACTTC
TRBV20-1	TRBD1	TRBJ1-1	many	CSASWDRGHINTEAFF	TGCAGTGCTAGTTGGGACAGGGGGCATATAAACACTGAAGCTTTCTTT
TRBV10-3	.	TRBJ2-1	many	CATGFEDEQFF	TGTGCCACGGGGTTTGAGGATGAGCAGTTCTTC
TRBV6-6	TRBD1	TRBJ2-1	many	CASRPGQGGNEQFF	TGTGCCAGCAGACCGGGACAGGGCGGCAATGAGCAGTTCTTC
TRBV20-1	.	TRBJ2-1	.	CSDRSSSYNEQFF	TGCAGTGATAGATCGAGCTCCTACAATGAGCAGTTCTTC
TRBV9	TRBD2	TRBJ2-7	.	CATSVASGTAYEQYF	TGTGCCACCAGCGTAGCTAGCGGGACCGCCTACGAGCAGTACTTC
TRBV28	.	TRBJ2-1	many	CASSPNRFEQFF	TGTGCCAGCAGCCCAAACAGATTTGAGCAGTTCTTC
TRBV12-3/TRBV12-4	TRBD1	TRBJ1-2	many	CASSYQTGGGYTF	TGTGCCAGCAGTTACCAGACAGGGGGAGGCTACACCTTC
TRBV20-1	.	TRBJ1-1	many	CSARDSRRGWTEAFF	TGCAGTGCTAGAGATTCGAGAAGGGGATGGACTGAAGCTTTCTTT
TRBV20-1	.	TRBJ1-2	many	CSARGRRSPNYGYTF	TGCAGTGCTAGAGGTAGACGGTCGCCTAACTATGGCTACACCTTC
TRBV9	.	TRBJ2-1	many	CASSVGVNSYNEQFF	TGTGCCAGCAGCGTAGGGGTGAACTCCTACAATGAGCAGTTCTTC
TRBV5-1	.	TRBJ1-1	many	CASSLVPAKKNTEAFF	TGCGCCAGCAGCTTGGTTCCGGCAAAGAAGAACACTGAAGCTTTCTTT